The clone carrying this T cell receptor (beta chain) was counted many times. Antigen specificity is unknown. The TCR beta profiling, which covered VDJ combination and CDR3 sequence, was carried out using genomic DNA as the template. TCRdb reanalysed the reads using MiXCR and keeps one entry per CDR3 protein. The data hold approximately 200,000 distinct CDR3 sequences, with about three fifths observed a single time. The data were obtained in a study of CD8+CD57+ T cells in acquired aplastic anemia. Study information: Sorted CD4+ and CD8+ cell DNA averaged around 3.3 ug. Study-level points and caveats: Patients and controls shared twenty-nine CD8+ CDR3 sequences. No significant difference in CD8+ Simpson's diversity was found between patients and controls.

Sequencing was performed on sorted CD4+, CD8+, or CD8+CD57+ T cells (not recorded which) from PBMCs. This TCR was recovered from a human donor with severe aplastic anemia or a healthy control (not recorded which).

CDR3 amino acids: CASSLSGGWNTEAFF. As DNA, the CDR3 is TGTGCCAGCAGCCTATCCGGGGGCTGGAACACTGAAGCTTTCTTT. The genes are TRBV11-2 and TRBJ1-1; weak D call: TRBD1 (6 bases). The length of the CDR3 is 15 residues. Germline V CDR1 and CDR2: SGHAT, FQNNGV. V was pared by 5 bases and J by 1 base, with 14 bases between.